Sequencing of this T cell receptor (beta chain) was carried out in a study of response to subunit inactivated influenza vaccine. On this clonotype itself: The target antigen is unknown.

General observations from the study: The authors offered the suggestion that each seasonal influenza vaccination recruits few new T cells.

The germline gives CDR1 SEHNR, CDR2 FQNEAQ (reference sequence). There are 17 residues in the CDR3. V was shortened by 8 bases and J by 1 base, with 23 bases between the two germline ends. TCRdb reprocessed the RT-PCR reads with MiXCR, giving one entry per CDR3 protein. The repertoire holds hundreds of thousands of distinct CDR3 sequences, with roughly 18% as singletons. V usage is TRBV7-9 and J usage is TRBJ1-1; TRBD1 is a possible D gene (5 bases). The origin of this receptor is a man in his fifties or sixties who received an inactivated influenza vaccine. This specimen was PBMCs from blood, taken more than 4 days after vaccination. CDR3 protein: CASSPQGTAFTNTEAFF. CDR3 sequence (DNA): TGTGCCAGCTCCCCTCAAGGGACCGCATTTACGAACACTGAAGCTTTCTTT.